The TCR beta chain described here comes from a study of CD8 T cells in ankylosing spondylitis. Study-wide points: Past studies reported some motif variants in reactive arthritis synovial fluid and blood. Matched ankylosing spondylitis synovial fluid reportedly contained a significantly enriched population of disease-linked clones. Several highly homologous variants formed a TCR beta motif that appeared characteristic of ankylosing spondylitis blood.

TCRdb used MiXCR to reprocess the 5' RACE reads, holding one entry per CDR3 protein. The sample contains over 200,000 distinct CDR3 sequences, roughly 10% of which appear only once. Trimming shortened V by 5 bases and J by 7 bases, and 16 bases separated the two germline ends. The CDR3 is made up of 13 amino acids. Germline V CDR1 and CDR2: SGHRS, YFSETQ. This clonotype was observed a few times. Its specificity is not known. The chain has TRBV5-1 and TRBJ2-7, with D perhaps matching TRBD2 (5 bases). This TCR came from a male donor with ankylosing spondylitis or in good health (not recorded which). The source material was blood, either unsorted or a sorted T cell fraction (not recorded which). CDR3 nucleotides: TGCGCCAGCAGTCAGGAGTCGACGGGGGAGCAGTACTTC. Amino acids: CASSQESTGEQYF. The whole variable domain, filled in from reference TRBV5-1 and TRBJ2-7, reads KAGVTQTPRYLIKTRGQQVTLSCSPISGHRSVSWYQQTPGQGLQFLFEYFSETQRNKGNFPGRFSGRQFSNSRSEMNVSTLELGDSALYLCASSQESTGEQYFGPGTRLTVT.